What follows are 21 T cell receptor beta chains derived from one specimen sequenced in a study of Tregs in tolerant kidney transplant recipients. The table came from immunoSEQ multiplex PCR; TCRdb's copy has only in-frame clones and leaves some out. This sample has 100,000 to 130,000 clones, with 90% found just once. The sequencing here drew on CD4+ T cells from blood, taken before the transplant. The receptor set was obtained from a human donor who received a combined kidney and bone marrow transplant.

In nucleotides, the CDR3 is TGTGCCAGCAGCCCACAGGGGAGCTCTGGAAACACCATATATTTT. As protein: CASSPQGSSGNTIYF. The genes are TRBV7-2 and TRBJ1-3; 7 nucleotides align to TRBD1. This CDR3 comprises 15 residues. The ends lost 5 bases at V and 0 bases at J; junction bases unmatched: 4. Germline CDR1 is SGHTA and CDR2 is FQGNSA.

The V call is TRBV25-1, the J call TRBJ2-2, with a tentative D call TRBD2 (7 bases). Germline assignment: CDR1 MGHDK and CDR2 SYGVNS. V lost 1 base and J 2 bases, leaving 14 bases between the germline ends. CDR3 size: 17 residues. Here the CDR3 DNA reads TGTGCCAGCAGTGAATCTTGGGGGGGCCCTAACACCGGGGAGCTGTTTTTT. Translating it yields CASSESWGGPNTGELFF.

This clone was observed a single time. Other DNA sequences from this sample encode an identical CDR3 as well. The chain joins TRBV5-1 to TRBJ2-2, with 10 bases that match TRBD2. The germline V gene has CDR1 SGHRS and CDR2 YFSETQ. The CDR3 has 15 residues. The junction had 0 bases not matched to a gene; V was cut back by 0 bases and J by 4 bases. The CDR3 DNA sequence: TGCGCCAGCAGCTTGGGACTAGCGGGCACCGGGGAGCTGTTTTTT. Protein sequence: CASSLGLAGTGELFF.

The V call is TRBV6-5, the J call TRBJ1-1, with 8 positions matching TRBD1. Germline values: CDR1 MNHEY, CDR2 SVGAGI. This CDR3 region has 13 residues. V shed 10 bases, J shed 0 bases, and the junction held 4 bases outside the gene matches. The CDR3 loop is CATWTGMNTEAFF. CDR3 nucleotides: TGTGCCACCTGGACAGGGATGAACACTGAAGCTTTCTTT.

The chain is built from TRBV10-3 and TRBJ2-2, with no clear D. This CDR3 spans 14 amino acids. Germline V gene data show CDR1 as ENHRY and CDR2 as SYGVKD. Trimming cost V 10 bases and J 3 bases, with 15 bases left between them. The chain's CDR3 is CATSELSDTGELFF. The CDR3, as DNA: TGTGCCACCTCTGAGCTTTCTGACACCGGGGAGCTGTTTTTT.

The gene calls are TRBV5-1 and TRBJ2-3; TRBD2 matches at 10 bases. V shed 4 bases, J shed 1 base, and the junction held 3 bases outside the gene matches. This CDR3 is 15 amino acids long. Germline values: CDR1 SGHRS, CDR2 YFSETQ. This chain's CDR3 is CASSLGTSGTDTQYF. The CDR3 DNA is TGCGCCAGCAGCCTAGGGACTAGCGGCACAGATACGCAGTATTTT.

The V call is TRBV14, the J call TRBJ2-7; 7 bases map to TRBD2. The CDR3 runs 16 residues. Trimming took 1 base from V and 3 from J; bases not matched to a gene: 9. CDR1 and CDR2 (germline): SGHDN, FVKESK. The chain's CDR3 is CASSQVAGGRYYEQYF. The CDR3 coding sequence is TGTGCCAGCAGCCAAGTGGCCGGGGGGAGATACTACGAGCAGTACTTC.

The V call is TRBV5-6, the J call TRBJ2-2; 11 nucleotides match TRBD1. The J segment lost 5 bases and the V segment lost 4 bases, leaving 10 bases of the junction unmatched. The CDR3 totals 17 residues. Germline values: CDR1 SGHDT, CDR2 YYEEEE. The chain's CDR3 is CASSRTRDRGETGELFF. DNA of the CDR3: TGTGCCAGCAGCCGAACGCGGGACAGGGGGGAGACCGGGGAGCTGTTTTTT.

The rearrangement joins TRBV5-1 to TRBJ1-4, with 7 bases that match TRBD1. From germline, CDR1 is SGHRS and CDR2 YFSETQ. The CDR3 runs 14 residues. V shed 4 bases, J shed 5 bases, and the junction held 5 bases outside the gene matches. The CDR3 loop reads CASSRDSQNEKLFF. CDR3 nucleotides: TGCGCCAGCAGCAGGGACAGCCAAAATGAAAAACTGTTTTTT.

The chain employs TRBV10-3 and TRBJ2-2; 9 positions match TRBD1. The CDR3 runs 15 residues. The V segment lost 2 bases and the J segment 7 bases; nucleotides outside the gene matches: 5. CDR1 and CDR2 from the germline V gene are ENHRY and SYGVKD. Here the CDR3 DNA reads TGTGCCATCAGTGAGGAAACAGGGGGCCGCGGGGAGCTGTTTTTT. Protein product: CAISEETGGRGELFF.

The chain recombines TRBV11-2 with TRBJ2-1; D ambiguous. Germline lookup yields CDR1 SGHAT and CDR2 FQNNGV. CDR3 length equals 11 residues. Trimming stripped 4 bases from V and 7 bases from J, with 5 bases between. DNA of the CDR3: TGTGCCAGCAGCTCCGGGAATGAGCAGTTCTTC. Translated: CASSSGNEQFF.

This chain links TRBV6-5 with TRBJ2-1; 7 nucleotides align to TRBD1. Germline V gives CDR1 MNHEY, CDR2 SVGAGI. V was clipped by 5 bases and J by 0 bases; unmatched bases: 4. This CDR3 comprises 15 residues. The CDR3 region is CASSRQGFSYNEQFF. As DNA, the CDR3 is TGTGCCAGCAGTCGACAGGGCTTCTCCTACAATGAGCAGTTCTTC.

This chain connects TRBV4-1 to TRBJ2-1, with D possibly matching TRBD2 (5 bases). V shed 1 base and J shed 4 bases, with 14 bases lying between them. The CDR3 contains 16 residues. CDR1 and CDR2 (germline): MGHRA, YSYEKL. The CDR3 DNA is TGCGCCAGCAGCCAAGTATGGGGAGCGGCTTACAATGAGCAGTTCTTC. This translates into CASSQVWGAAYNEQFF.

This sequence joins TRBV28 and TRBJ2-7; D unclear. This CDR3 is built from 13 residues. CDR1 and CDR2 from the germline V gene are MDHEN and SYDVKM. V lost 3 bases and J lost 6, with 12 bases in between. As DNA, the CDR3 is TGTGCCAGCAGTTTCCTGCGCTCCATCGAGCAGTACTTC. Translation: CASSFLRSIEQYF.

The chain employs TRBV30 and TRBJ1-4; weak D call: TRBD1 (6 bases). V was pared by 1 base and J by 5 bases, with 14 bases between. Germline CDR1 and CDR2: GTSNPN and SVGIG (reference sequence). This CDR3 contains 15 residues. Written as DNA, the CDR3 is TGTGCCTGGAGTGGAGGACAGCAGACAAATGAAAAACTGTTTTTT. It codes for CAWSGGQQTNEKLFF. Drawing the rest from reference TRBV30 and TRBJ1-4, the complete variable domain is SQTIHQWPATLVQPVGSPLSLECTVEGTSNPNLYWYRQAAGRGLQLLFYSVGIGQISSEVPQNLSASRPQDRQFILSSKKLLLSDSGFYLCAWSGGQQTNEKLFFGSGTQLSVL.

This clone came up once. V is TRBV10-1 and J is TRBJ2-1, with 7 bases matching TRBD2. Germline CDR1 and CDR2: WNHNN and SYGVQD (reference sequence). The CDR3 is 17 amino acids. J lost 1 base, V lost 1 base, and 7 bases had no gene match. Here the CDR3 DNA reads TGCGCCAGCAGTGAGTTTGCGGGACTACGATCCTACAATGAGCAGTTCTTC. This translates into CASSEFAGLRSYNEQFF.

V usage is TRBV5-1 and J usage is TRBJ2-3; tentatively, D is TRBD1 (6 bases). The V and J ends lost 4 bases and 4 bases respectively, with 19 bases between them. Germline CDR1 is SGHRS and CDR2 is YFSETQ. The CDR3 loop spans 16 amino acids. The CDR3 DNA reads TGCGCCAGCAGCCGCGTCCCCAGGGGCGGAGCAGATACGCAGTATTTT. This sequence encodes CASSRVPRGGADTQYF.

The chain couples TRBV25-1 to TRBJ2-2, with a weak D call TRBD1 (5 bases). Germline CDR1 MGHDK, CDR2 SYGVNS. Trimming stripped 6 bases from V and 8 bases from J, with 10 bases between. This CDR3 is 12 amino acids long. CDR3 sequence (DNA): TGTGCCAGCAGCCAGGGTCGGGGGGAGCTGTTTTTT. This sequence encodes CASSQGRGELFF.

The chain combines TRBV6-1 with TRBJ1-1; TRBD1 is a possible D gene (5 bases). Trimming pared 2 bases from V and 5 bases from J, leaving 12 bases between. The germline V gene has CDR1 MNHNS and CDR2 SASEGT. The CDR3 spans 14 residues. The CDR3 region is CASSEWGVRTEAFF. CDR3 nucleotide sequence: TGTGCCAGCAGTGAATGGGGGGTTCGGACTGAAGCTTTCTTT.

This chain links TRBV7-2 with TRBJ1-1; D not resolved. The germline V and J ends were trimmed by 2 bases and 1 base, with 5 bases remaining between them. There are 13 residues in the CDR3. The germline V gene encodes CDR1 SGHTA and CDR2 FQGNSA. The CDR3 bases are TGTGCCAGCAGCTTAACTGCGAACACTGAAGCTTTCTTT. It codes for CASSLTANTEAFF.

This chain connects TRBV28 to TRBJ1-1; no reliable D call. The CDR3 has 14 residues. V shed 5 bases and J shed 1 base, with 11 bases lying between them. The germline V gene has CDR1 MDHEN and CDR2 SYDVKM. CDR3 DNA sequence: TGTGCCAGCAGTCCCCCTGTGAGGAACACTGAAGCTTTCTTT. As protein: CASSPPVRNTEAFF.